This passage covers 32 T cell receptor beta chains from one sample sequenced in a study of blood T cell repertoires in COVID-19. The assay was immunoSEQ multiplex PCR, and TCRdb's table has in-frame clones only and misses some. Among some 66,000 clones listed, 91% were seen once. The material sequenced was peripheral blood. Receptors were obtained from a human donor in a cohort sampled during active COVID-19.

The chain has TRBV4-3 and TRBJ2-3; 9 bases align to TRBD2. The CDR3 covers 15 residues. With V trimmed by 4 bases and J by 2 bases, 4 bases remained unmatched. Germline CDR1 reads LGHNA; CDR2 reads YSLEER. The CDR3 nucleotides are TGCGCCAGCAGCCCTCTAGCGGGACTCACAGATACGCAGTATTTT. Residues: CASSPLAGLTDTQYF.

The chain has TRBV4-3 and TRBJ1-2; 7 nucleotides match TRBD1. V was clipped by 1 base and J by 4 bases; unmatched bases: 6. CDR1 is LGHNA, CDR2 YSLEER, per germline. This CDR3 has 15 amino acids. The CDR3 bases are TGCGCCAGCAGCCAAGGACAGGGTATCAGCTATGGCTACACCTTC. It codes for CASSQGQGISYGYTF.

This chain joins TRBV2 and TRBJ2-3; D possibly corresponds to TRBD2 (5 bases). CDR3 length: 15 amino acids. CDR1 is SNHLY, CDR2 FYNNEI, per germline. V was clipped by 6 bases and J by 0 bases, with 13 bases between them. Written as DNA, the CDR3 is TGTGCCAGCAGCAGAGGGATGGAGAGCACAGATACGCAGTATTTT. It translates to CASSRGMESTDTQYF.

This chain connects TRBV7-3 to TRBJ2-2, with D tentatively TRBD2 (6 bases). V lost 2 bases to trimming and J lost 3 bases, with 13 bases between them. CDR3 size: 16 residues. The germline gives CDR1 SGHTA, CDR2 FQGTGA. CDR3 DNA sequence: TGTGCCAGCAGCTTAGGGGCATCGGGGGACACCGGGGAGCTGTTTTTT. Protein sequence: CASSLGASGDTGELFF. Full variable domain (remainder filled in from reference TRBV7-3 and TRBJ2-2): GAGVSQTPSNKVTEKGKYVELRCDPISGHTALYWYRQSLGQGPEFLIYFQGTGAADDSGLPNDRFFAVRPEGSVSTLKIQRTERGDSAVYLCASSLGASGDTGELFFGEGSRLTVL.

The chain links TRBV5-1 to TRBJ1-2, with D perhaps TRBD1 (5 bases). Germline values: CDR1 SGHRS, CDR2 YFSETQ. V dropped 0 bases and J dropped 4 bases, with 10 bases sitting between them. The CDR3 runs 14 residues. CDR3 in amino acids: CASSLDQGAYGYTF. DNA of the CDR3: TGCGCCAGCAGCTTGGATCAGGGCGCCTATGGCTACACCTTC.

CDR3 amino acids: CASSLDDSYGYTF. CDR3 sequence (DNA): TGTGCCAGCAGCTTAGATGACAGCTATGGCTACACCTTC. The V gene is TRBV7-9, the J gene TRBJ1-2; tentatively, D is TRBD1 (5 bases). CDR1 is SEHNR, CDR2 FQNEAQ, per germline (reference sequence). The CDR3 consists of 13 residues. Trimming took off 1 base at V and 4 bases at J, with 7 bases between the two ends.

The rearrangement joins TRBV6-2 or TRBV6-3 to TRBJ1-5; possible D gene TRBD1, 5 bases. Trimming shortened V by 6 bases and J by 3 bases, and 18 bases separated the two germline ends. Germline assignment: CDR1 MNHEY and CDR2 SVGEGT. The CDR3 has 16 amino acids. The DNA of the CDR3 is TGTGCCAGCAGCCCCCCTGCAGGGTCCGACAATCAGCCCCAGCATTTT. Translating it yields CASSPPAGSDNQPQHF.

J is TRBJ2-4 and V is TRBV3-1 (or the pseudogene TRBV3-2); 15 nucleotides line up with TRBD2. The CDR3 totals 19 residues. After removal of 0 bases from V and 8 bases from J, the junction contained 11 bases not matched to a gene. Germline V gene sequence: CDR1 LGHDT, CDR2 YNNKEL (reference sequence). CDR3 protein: CASSQDRTSGRAGRDIQYF. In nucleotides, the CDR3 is TGTGCCAGCAGCCAAGATCGGACTAGCGGGAGGGCCGGACGCGACATTCAGTACTTC.

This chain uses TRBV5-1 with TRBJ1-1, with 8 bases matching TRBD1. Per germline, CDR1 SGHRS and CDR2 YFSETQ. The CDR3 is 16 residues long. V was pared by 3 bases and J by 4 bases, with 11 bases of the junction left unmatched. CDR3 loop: CASSSGQGGWSTEAFF. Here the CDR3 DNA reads TGCGCCAGCAGCTCTGGACAGGGCGGTTGGAGCACTGAAGCTTTCTTT.

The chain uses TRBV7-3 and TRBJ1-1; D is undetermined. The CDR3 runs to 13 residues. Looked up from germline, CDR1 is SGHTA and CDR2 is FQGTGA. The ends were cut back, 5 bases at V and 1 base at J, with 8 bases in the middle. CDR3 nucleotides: TGTGCCAGCAGCCGACCAGGGAACACTGAAGCTTTCTTT. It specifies CASSRPGNTEAFF.

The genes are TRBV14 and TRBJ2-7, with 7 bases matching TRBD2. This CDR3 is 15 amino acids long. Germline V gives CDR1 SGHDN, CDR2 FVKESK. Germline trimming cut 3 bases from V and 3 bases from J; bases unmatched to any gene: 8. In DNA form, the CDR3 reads TGTGCCAGCAGCCATCTGCGGGGGATTGGCTACGAGCAGTACTTC. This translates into CASSHLRGIGYEQYF.

CDR3 in DNA: TGTGCCAGCAGCTTATTAGCCGGCTCCTACGAGCAGTACTTC. Translated: CASSLLAGSYEQYF. The chain couples TRBV7-2 to TRBJ2-7; no definite D call. The CDR3 sequence is 14 residues long. V was shortened by 2 bases and J by 0 bases, with 8 bases between the two germline ends. Germline CDR1 is SGHTA and CDR2 is FQGNSA.

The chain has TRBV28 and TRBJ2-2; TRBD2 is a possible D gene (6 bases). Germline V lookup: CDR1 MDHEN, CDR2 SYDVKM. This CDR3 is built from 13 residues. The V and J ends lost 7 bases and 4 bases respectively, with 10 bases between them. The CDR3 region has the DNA TGTGCCAGCACCGGGGGTGTCACCGGGGAGCTGTTTTTT. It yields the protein CASTGGVTGELFF.

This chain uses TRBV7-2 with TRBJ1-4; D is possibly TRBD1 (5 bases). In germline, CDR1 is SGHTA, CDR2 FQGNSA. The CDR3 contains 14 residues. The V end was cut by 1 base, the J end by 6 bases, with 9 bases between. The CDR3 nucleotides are TGTGCCAGCAGCTTAGGGGGGGGGTATGAAAAACTGTTTTTT. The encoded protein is CASSLGGGYEKLFF.

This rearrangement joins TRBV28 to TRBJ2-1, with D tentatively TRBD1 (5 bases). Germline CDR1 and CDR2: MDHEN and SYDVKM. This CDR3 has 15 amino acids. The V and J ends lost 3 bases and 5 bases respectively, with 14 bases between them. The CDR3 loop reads CASSFGQPKHNEQFF. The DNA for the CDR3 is TGTGCCAGCAGTTTTGGACAACCGAAGCACAATGAGCAGTTCTTC.

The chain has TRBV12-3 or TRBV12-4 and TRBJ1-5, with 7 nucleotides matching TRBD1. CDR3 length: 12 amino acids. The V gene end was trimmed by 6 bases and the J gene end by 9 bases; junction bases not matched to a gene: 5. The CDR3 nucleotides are TGTGCCAGCAGCTTGGGACAGTGGCCCCAGCATTTT. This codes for CASSLGQWPQHF.

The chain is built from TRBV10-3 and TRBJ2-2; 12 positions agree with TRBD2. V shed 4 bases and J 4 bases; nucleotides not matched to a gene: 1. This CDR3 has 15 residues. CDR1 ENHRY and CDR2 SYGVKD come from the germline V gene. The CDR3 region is CAISGTSGITGELFF. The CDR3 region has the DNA TGTGCCATCAGTGGGACTAGCGGGATCACCGGGGAGCTGTTTTTT.

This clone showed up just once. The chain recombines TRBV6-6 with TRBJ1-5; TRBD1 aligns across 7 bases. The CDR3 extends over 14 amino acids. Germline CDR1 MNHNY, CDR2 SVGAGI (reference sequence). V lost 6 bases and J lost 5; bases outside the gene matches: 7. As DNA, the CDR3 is TGTGCCAGCAGCTCGGGACAGACGTATCAGCCCCAGCATTTT. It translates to CASSSGQTYQPQHF.

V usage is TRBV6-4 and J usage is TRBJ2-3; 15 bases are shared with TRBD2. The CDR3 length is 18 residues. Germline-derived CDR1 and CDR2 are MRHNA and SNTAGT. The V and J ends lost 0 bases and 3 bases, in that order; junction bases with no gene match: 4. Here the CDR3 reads CASSDSRGTSGRTDTQYF. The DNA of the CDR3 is TGTGCCAGCAGTGACTCCCGGGGGACTAGCGGGAGGACAGATACGCAGTATTTT.

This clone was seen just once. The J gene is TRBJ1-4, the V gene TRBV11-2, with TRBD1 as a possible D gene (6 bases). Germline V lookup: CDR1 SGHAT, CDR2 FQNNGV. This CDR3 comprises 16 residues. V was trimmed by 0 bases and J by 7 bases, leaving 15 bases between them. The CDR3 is CASSLEYGGRGEKLFF. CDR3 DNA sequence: TGTGCCAGCAGCTTAGAGTATGGGGGCAGGGGTGAAAAACTGTTTTTT.

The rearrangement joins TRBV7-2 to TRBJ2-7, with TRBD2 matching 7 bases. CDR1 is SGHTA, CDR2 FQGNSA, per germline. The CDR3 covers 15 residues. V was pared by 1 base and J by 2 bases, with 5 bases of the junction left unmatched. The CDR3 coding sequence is TGTGCCAGCAGCTTAGATGGGACTAACCCCTACGAGCAGTACTTC. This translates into CASSLDGTNPYEQYF. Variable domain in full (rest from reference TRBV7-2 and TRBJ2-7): GAGVSQSPSNKVTEKGKDVELRCDPISGHTALYWYRQSLGQGLEFLIYFQGNSAPDKSGLPSDRFSAERTGGSVSTLTIQRTQQEDSAVYLCASSLDGTNPYEQYFGPGTRLTVT.

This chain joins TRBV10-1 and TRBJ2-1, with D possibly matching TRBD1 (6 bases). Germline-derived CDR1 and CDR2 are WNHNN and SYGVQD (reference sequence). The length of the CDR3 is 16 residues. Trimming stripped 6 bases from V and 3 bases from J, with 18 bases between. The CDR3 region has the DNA TGCGCCAGCAGCCTCACCGGGACAACCGACTACAATGAGCAGTTCTTC. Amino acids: CASSLTGTTDYNEQFF.

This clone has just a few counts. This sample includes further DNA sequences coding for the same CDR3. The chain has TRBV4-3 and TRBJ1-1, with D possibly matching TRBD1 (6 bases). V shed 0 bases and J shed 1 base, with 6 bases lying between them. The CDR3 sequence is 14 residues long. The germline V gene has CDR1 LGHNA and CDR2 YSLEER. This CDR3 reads CASSQETGNTEAFF. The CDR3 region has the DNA TGCGCCAGCAGCCAAGAGACAGGGAACACTGAAGCTTTCTTT.

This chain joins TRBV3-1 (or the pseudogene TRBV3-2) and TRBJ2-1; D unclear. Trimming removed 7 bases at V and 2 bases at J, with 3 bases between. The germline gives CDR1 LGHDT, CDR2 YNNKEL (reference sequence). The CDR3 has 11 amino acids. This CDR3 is CASTTYNEQFF. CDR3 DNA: TGTGCCAGCACCACCTACAATGAGCAGTTCTTC.

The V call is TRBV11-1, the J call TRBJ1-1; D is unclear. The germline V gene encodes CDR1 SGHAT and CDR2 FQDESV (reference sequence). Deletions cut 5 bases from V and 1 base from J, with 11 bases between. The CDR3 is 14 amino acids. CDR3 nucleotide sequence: TGTGCCAGCAGCCACAGACGGCAGAACACTGAAGCTTTCTTT. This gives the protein CASSHRRQNTEAFF.

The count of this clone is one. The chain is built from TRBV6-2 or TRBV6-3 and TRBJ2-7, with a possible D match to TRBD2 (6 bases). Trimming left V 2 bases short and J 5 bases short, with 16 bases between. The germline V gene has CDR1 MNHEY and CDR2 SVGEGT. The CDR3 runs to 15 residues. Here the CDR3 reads CASSYPNPGSHEQYF. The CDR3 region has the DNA TGTGCCAGCAGTTACCCGAATCCCGGGAGCCACGAGCAGTACTTC.

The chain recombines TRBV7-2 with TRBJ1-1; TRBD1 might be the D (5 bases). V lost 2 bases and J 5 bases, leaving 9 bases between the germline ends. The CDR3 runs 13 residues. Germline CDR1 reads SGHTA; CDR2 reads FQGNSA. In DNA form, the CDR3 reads TGTGCCAGCAGCTTACAAGGGGAAACTGAAGCTTTCTTT. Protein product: CASSLQGETEAFF.

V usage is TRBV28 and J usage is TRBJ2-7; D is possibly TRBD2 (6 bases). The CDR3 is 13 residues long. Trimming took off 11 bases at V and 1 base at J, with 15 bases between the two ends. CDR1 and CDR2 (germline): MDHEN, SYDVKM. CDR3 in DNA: TGTGCCGTGGGGACTTCCGTTTCCTACGAGCAGTACTTC. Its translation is CAVGTSVSYEQYF.

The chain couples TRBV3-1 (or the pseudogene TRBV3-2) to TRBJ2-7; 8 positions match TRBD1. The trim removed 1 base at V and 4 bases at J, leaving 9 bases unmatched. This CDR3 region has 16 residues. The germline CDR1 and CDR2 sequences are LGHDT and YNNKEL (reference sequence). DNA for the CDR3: TGTGCCAGCAGCCAAGCGGGGACAGGTATCACATACGAGCAGTACTTC. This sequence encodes CASSQAGTGITYEQYF.

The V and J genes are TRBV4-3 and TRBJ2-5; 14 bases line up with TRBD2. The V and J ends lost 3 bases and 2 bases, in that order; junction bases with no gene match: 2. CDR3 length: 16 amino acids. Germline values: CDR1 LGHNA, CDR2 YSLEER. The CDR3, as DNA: TGCGCCAGCAGCCAGGGACTAGCGGGGGATCAAGAGACCCAGTACTTC. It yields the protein CASSQGLAGDQETQYF.

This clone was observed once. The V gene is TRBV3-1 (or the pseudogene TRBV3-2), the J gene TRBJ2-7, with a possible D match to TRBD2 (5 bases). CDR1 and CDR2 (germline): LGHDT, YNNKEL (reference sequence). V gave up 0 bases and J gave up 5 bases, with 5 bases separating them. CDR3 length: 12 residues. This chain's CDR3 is CASSQELDEQYF. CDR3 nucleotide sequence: TGTGCCAGCAGCCAAGAACTAGACGAGCAGTACTTC.

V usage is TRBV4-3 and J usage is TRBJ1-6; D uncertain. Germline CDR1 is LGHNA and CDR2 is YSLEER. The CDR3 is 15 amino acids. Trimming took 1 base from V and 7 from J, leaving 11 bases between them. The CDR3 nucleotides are TGCGCCAGCAGCCAAGGGTTGCAACTAAATTCACCCCTCCACTTT. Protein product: CASSQGLQLNSPLHF.